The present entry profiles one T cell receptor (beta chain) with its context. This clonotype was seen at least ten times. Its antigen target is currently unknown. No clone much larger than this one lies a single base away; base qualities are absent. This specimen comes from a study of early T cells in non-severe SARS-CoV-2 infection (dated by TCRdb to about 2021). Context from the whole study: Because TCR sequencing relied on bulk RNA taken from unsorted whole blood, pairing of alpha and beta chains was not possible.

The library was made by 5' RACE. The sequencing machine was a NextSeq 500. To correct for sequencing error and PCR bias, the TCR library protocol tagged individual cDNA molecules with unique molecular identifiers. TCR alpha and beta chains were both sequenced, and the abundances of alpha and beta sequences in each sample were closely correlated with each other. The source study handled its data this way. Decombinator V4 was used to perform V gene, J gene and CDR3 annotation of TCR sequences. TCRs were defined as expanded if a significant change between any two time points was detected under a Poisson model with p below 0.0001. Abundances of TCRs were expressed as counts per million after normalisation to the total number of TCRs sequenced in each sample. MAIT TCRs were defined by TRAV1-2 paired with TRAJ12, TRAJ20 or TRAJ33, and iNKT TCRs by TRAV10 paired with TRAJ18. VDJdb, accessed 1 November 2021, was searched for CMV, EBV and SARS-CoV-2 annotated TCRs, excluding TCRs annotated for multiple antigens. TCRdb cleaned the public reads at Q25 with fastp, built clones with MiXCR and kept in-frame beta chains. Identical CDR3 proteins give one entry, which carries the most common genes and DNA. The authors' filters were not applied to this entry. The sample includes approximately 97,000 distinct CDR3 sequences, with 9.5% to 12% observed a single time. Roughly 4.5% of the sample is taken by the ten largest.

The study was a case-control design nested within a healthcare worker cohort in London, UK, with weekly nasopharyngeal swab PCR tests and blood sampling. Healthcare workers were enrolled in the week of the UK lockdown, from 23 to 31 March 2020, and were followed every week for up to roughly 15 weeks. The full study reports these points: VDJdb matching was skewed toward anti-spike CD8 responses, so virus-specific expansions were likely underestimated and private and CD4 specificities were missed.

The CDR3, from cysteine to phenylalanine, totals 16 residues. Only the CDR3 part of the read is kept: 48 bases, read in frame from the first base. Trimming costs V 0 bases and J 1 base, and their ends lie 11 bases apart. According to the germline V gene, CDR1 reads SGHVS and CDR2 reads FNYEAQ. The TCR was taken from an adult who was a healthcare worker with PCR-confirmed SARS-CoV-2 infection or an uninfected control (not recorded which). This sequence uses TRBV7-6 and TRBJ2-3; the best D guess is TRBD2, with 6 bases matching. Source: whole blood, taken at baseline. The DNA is TGTGCCAGCAGCTTAGCAGGAACGGGGGGCACAGATACGCAGTATTTT. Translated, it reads CASSLAGTGGTDTQYF.